A selection of T cell receptor beta chains follows, all from one sample in a study of Tregs in tolerant kidney transplant recipients. The data were produced by immunoSEQ multiplex PCR, yet TCRdb's version contains in-frame clones alone and is incomplete. Among tens of thousands of clones listed, roughly 80% were seen once. The sample was CD8+ T cells from blood (PBMCs), taken 6 months after the transplant. These receptors originate from a human patient who received a combined kidney and bone marrow transplant. These T cells may partly come from the graft donor. CDR3s include the opening cysteine and the closing phenylalanine or tryptophan. The order of the fields is CDR3 length, V gene, J gene, CDR3 protein.

13	TRBV11-1	TRBJ2-7	CASSLALSYEQYF
11	TRBV9	TRBJ2-1	CASSAGGEQFF
16	TRBV6-6	TRBJ2-7	CASSYKDREGLDEQYF
13	TRBV13	TRBJ2-7	CASSQGLNYEQYF
12	TRBV6-1	TRBJ1-5	CASTRDYQPQHF
15	TRBV11-2	TRBJ2-2	CASSFGRGFTGELFF
16	TRBV7-6	TRBJ1-2	CASSSRDRGRFDGYTF
17	TRBV29-1	TRBJ2-1	CSVVLAGVWERYNEQFF
15	TRBV7-8	TRBJ2-3	CASSLVAGGADTQYF
13	TRBV7-8	TRBJ2-1	CASSRSTYNEQFF
13	TRBV28	TRBJ2-4	CASRPGGVNIQYF
14	TRBV9	TRBJ2-5	CASSVSGGAGEQYF
16	TRBV5-8	TRBJ2-1	CASSLGATSGQNEQFF
12	TRBV7-9	TRBJ2-2	CASRPGPGELFF
15	TRBV11-2	TRBJ2-1	CASSDGTPTYNEQFF
16	TRBV4-1	TRBJ2-3	CASSQEGAGLPDTQYF
13	TRBV19	TRBJ1-1	CASTAGTRGEAFF
14	TRBV15	TRBJ2-3	CATSRAGATDTQYF
17	TRBV5-1	TRBJ2-3	CASSAAPEVEGWDTQYF
13	TRBV6-5	TRBJ2-5	CASSLGQLETQYF
17	TRBV6-4	TRBJ2-2	CASSDSSSGADTGELFF
18	TRBV23-1	TRBJ1-5	CASSQTGRKEDSNQPQHF
15	TRBV4-1	TRBJ1-3	CASSRQVPSGNTIYF
14	TRBV18	NA	CASSPGQSSYEQYF
14	TRBV7-9	TRBJ2-5	CASSFKISVETQYF
13	TRBV19	TRBJ1-2	CASREAGNYGYTF
16	TRBV19	TRBJ2-4	CASSKRPTGGINIQYF
8	TRBV23-1	TRBJ1-3	CASRLVVF
16	TRBV4-1	TRBJ1-2	CASSQGERGSNYGYTF
16	TRBV4-3	TRBJ1-1	CASSQVWSPQGTEAFF
13	TRBV7-9	TRBJ2-1	CASSLDTSGQGLF
16	TRBV19	TRBJ2-1	CASSPHSGGTYNEQFF
12	TRBV30	TRBJ1-2	CAQKGRVWGYTF
14	TRBV27	TRBJ2-7	CASRLLAEPYEQYF
14	TRBV6-1	TRBJ2-3	CASSERQFTDTQYF